The text below deals with one T cell receptor beta chain. This clonotype has a handful of counts. The clone's antigen remains unknown. No base quality values were provided; no much bigger clone lies one nucleotide off. These data are taken from a study of patients and donors after allogeneic stem cell transplantation (TCRdb year 2020). Library preparation used RT-PCR. The listed sequencing device is NextSeq 550. Clones were called with MiXCR by TCRdb after fastp trimmed the public reads at Q25, and only in-frame beta chains were retained. Each CDR3 protein gets just one entry, which takes the most common genes and DNA from the rows behind it. This sample lists 400,000 to 500,000 distinct CDR3 sequences; under 20% were detected once. In total, the top ten clones hold less than 9.5% of the sample. Trimming costs V 8 bases and J 6 bases, and their ends lie 12 bases apart. In the germline V gene, CDR1 corresponds to KGHDR and CDR2 to SFDVKD. The CDR3 measures 13 amino acids from cysteine to phenylalanine. Solely the CDR3 DNA is kept, with 39 bases framed from the first base.

Recombination linked TRBV24-1 to TRBJ2-2; the D gene lacks a confident call. This receptor was obtained from a human donor who was either an allogeneic HSCT recipient or a stem cell or donor lymphocyte infusion donor (not recorded which). It is not recorded whose cells these are; they may come from a transplant donor. Sequenced: blood, either unsorted or a sorted T cell fraction (not recorded which). For the CDR3, the sequence is CATMAPTAGELFF. The DNA is TGTGCCACCATGGCCCCAACAGCCGGGGAGCTGTTTTTT.